What follows are 25 T cell receptor beta chains derived from one specimen sequenced in a study of blood T cell repertoires in COVID-19. TCRdb's table, derived via immunoSEQ multiplex PCR, lists solely in-frame clones and lacks some. The sample consists of about 210,000 clones, around 86% of them appearing once. Source material: PBMCs or T cells enriched from blood (not recorded which). The source is a man aged 35-49 years with acute COVID-19.

This chain joins TRBV7-9 and TRBJ1-1, with 9 positions matching TRBD1. J gave up 9 bases and V 5 bases, and 10 bases lay outside the gene matches. In germline, CDR1 is SEHNR, CDR2 FQNEAQ (reference sequence). The CDR3 is 14 amino acids. The CDR3 loop is CASSLQGQGKKAFF. CDR3 DNA sequence: TGTGCCAGCAGCCTTCAAGGACAGGGGAAAAAAGCTTTCTTT.

In DNA, the CDR3 is TGTGCCAGCAGCTACAGGGCCAGGGAGCAGTTCTTC. This gives the protein CASSYRAREQFF. The chain recombines TRBV28 with TRBJ2-1; possible D gene TRBD1, 6 bases. Germline V CDR1 and CDR2: MDHEN, SYDVKM. CDR3 size: 12 residues. The ends were cut back, 6 bases at V and 10 bases at J, with 13 bases in the middle.

The chain joins TRBV9 to TRBJ1-5; D is undetermined. The V end was cut by 4 bases, the J end by 2 bases, with 10 bases between. The CDR3 sequence is 14 residues long. The V gene's germline CDR1 is SGDLS and CDR2 YYNGEE. In DNA form, the CDR3 reads TGTGCCAGCAGCCCCAGTTTTGGCAATCAGCCCCAGCATTTT. Translation: CASSPSFGNQPQHF.

The chain recombines TRBV7-9 with TRBJ2-1; 10 bases align to TRBD2. CDR1 is SEHNR and CDR2 is FQNEAQ in the germline V gene (reference sequence). The CDR3 contains 16 residues. Unmatched junction bases numbered 12, after V lost 5 bases and J lost 8 bases. The CDR3 reads CASSPEKASGRHEQFF. The CDR3 bases are TGTGCCAGCAGCCCAGAGAAGGCTAGCGGGAGACATGAGCAGTTCTTC. Full variable domain (rest looked up from reference TRBV7-9 and TRBJ2-1): DTGVSQNPRHKITKRGQNVTFRCDPISEHNRLYWYRQTLGQGPEFLTYFQNEAQLEKSRLLSDRFSAERPKGSFSTLEIQRTEQGDSAMYLCASSPEKASGRHEQFFGPGTRLTVL.

The chain links TRBV24-1 to TRBJ2-2; D remains ambiguous. CDR1 is KGHDR, CDR2 SFDVKD, per germline. This CDR3 contains 15 residues. V lost 2 bases, J lost 6 bases, and 12 bases lay in between. The CDR3 loop is CATSDSTPGPGELFF. The CDR3 bases are TGTGCCACCAGTGATTCTACTCCGGGTCCCGGGGAGCTGTTTTTT.

This chain uses TRBV18 with TRBJ2-5; TRBD2 might be the D (6 bases). Germline CDR1 and CDR2: KGHSH and LQKENI. The V end was cut by 3 bases, the J end by 2 bases, with 10 bases between. This CDR3 is 14 amino acids long. In nucleotides, the CDR3 is TGTGCCAGCTCACCCGCAGGGAGGCAAGAGACCCAGTACTTC. It translates to CASSPAGRQETQYF.

The rearrangement links TRBV7-9 to TRBJ1-4; possibly TRBD1 for D (5 bases). Germline CDR1 SEHNR, CDR2 FQNEAQ (reference sequence). This CDR3 region has 15 residues. The germline V and J ends were trimmed by 5 bases and 5 bases, with 15 bases remaining between them. The CDR3 here is CASSRLGEDNEKLFF. The CDR3 nucleotides are TGTGCCAGCAGCCGACTAGGGGAAGACAATGAAAAACTGTTTTTT.

The V and J genes are TRBV6-5 and TRBJ1-2; D remains unclear. Trimming stripped 0 bases from V and 2 bases from J, with 7 bases between. The CDR3 has 14 residues. From germline, CDR1 is MNHEY and CDR2 SVGAGI. The CDR3 DNA is TGTGCCAGCAGTTACTCTCGGGAAAACTATGGCTACACCTTC. This codes for CASSYSRENYGYTF.

This clone was observed a handful of times. The chain links TRBV6-5 to TRBJ1-5, with D tentatively TRBD1 (6 bases). The length of the CDR3 is 14 residues. CDR1 is MNHEY and CDR2 is SVGAGI in the germline V gene. The ends were cut back, 6 bases at V and 3 bases at J, with 12 bases in the middle. The DNA of the CDR3 is TGTGCCAGCAGACGCCAGGGGTTCAATCAGCCCCAGCATTTT. Translated, it gives CASRRQGFNQPQHF.

This chain connects TRBV9 to TRBJ2-1; no reliable D call. V lost 7 bases to trimming and J lost 2 bases, with 13 bases between them. The germline V gene encodes CDR1 SGDLS and CDR2 YYNGEE. The CDR3 is made up of 14 amino acids. The chain's CDR3 is CASPRPPPYNEQFF. The CDR3 bases are TGTGCCAGCCCGCGGCCCCCCCCCTACAATGAGCAGTTCTTC.

The chain employs TRBV9 and TRBJ2-3, with D unclear. The length of the CDR3 is 14 residues. The germline gives CDR1 SGDLS, CDR2 YYNGEE. V was pared by 0 bases and J by 4 bases, with 9 bases between. CDR3 region: CASSVEARSDTQYF. In nucleotides, the CDR3 is TGTGCCAGCAGCGTAGAGGCCAGGTCAGATACGCAGTATTTT.

CDR3 sequence (DNA): TGTGCTTATCTAGGCCCGGGACTAGGGAGATTTAGCTACGAGCAGTACTTC. Translation gives CAYLGPGLGRFSYEQYF. V and J are TRBV6-4 and TRBJ2-7; 8 nucleotides line up with TRBD2. The CDR3 is 17 residues long. Germline values: CDR1 MRHNA, CDR2 SNTAGT.

This rearrangement joins TRBV7-9 to TRBJ2-7, with D uncertain. From germline, CDR1 is SEHNR and CDR2 FQNEAQ (reference sequence). The germline V and J ends were trimmed by 2 bases and 4 bases, with 6 bases remaining between them. This CDR3 contains 12 residues. In DNA, the CDR3 is TGTGCCAGCAGCTTATTAGAGTACGAGCAGTACTTC. It is translated as CASSLLEYEQYF.

This rearrangement joins TRBV30 to TRBJ2-2, with D perhaps matching TRBD1 (6 bases). The CDR3 length is 12 residues. V lost 8 bases to trimming and J lost 6 bases, with 13 bases between them. Germline V gene lookup returns CDR1 GTSNPN and CDR2 SVGIG (reference sequence). CDR3 DNA: TGTGCCGGAAACAGACAGGCCGGGGAGCTGTTTTTT. It encodes CAGNRQAGELFF. Drawing the rest from reference TRBV30 and TRBJ2-2, the complete variable domain is SQTIHQWPATLVQPVGSPLSLECTVEGTSNPNLYWYRQAAGRGLQLLFYSVGIGQISSEVPQNLSASRPQDRQFILSSKKLLLSDSGFYLCAGNRQAGELFFGEGSRLTVL.

V and J are TRBV7-3 and TRBJ2-1, with TRBD2 matching 8 bases. This CDR3 is built from 15 residues. The J segment lost 6 bases and the V segment lost 2 bases, leaving 6 bases of the junction unmatched. Germline V lookup: CDR1 SGHTA, CDR2 FQGTGA. This chain's CDR3 is CASSLASGLLNEQFF. The CDR3 nucleotides read TGTGCCAGCAGCTTAGCTAGCGGGTTACTCAATGAGCAGTTCTTC.

The chain is built from TRBV7-8 and TRBJ2-2; tentatively, D is TRBD1 (5 bases). The CDR3 length is 15 residues. V lost 2 bases to trimming and J lost 5 bases, with 12 bases between them. CDR1 SGHVS and CDR2 FQNEAQ come from the germline V gene. The CDR3 region is CASSLKQGETGELFF. CDR3 in DNA: TGTGCCAGCAGCTTAAAGCAGGGCGAAACCGGGGAGCTGTTTTTT.

The J gene is TRBJ2-7, the V gene TRBV7-9; possibly TRBD1 for D (8 bases). This CDR3 comprises 16 residues. V was cut by 5 bases and J by 0 bases, with 17 bases left in between. Germline CDR1 SEHNR, CDR2 FQNEAQ (reference sequence). The CDR3 sequence: CASSGEGQASSYEQYF. CDR3 DNA sequence: TGTGCCAGCAGCGGGGAGGGACAGGCAAGCTCCTACGAGCAGTACTTC.

This chain connects TRBV4-1 to TRBJ2-7; the match to TRBD2 covers 9 bases. The V and J ends lost 0 bases and 2 bases, in that order; junction bases with no gene match: 8. Germline V gene lookup returns CDR1 MGHRA and CDR2 YSYEKL. The CDR3 covers 17 residues. CDR3 nucleotides: TGCGCCAGCAGCCAAGAAAAACGGACTAGCGAAGCCTACGAGCAGTACTTC. Translation: CASSQEKRTSEAYEQYF.

The chain recombines TRBV19 with TRBJ2-2; 13 positions agree with TRBD2. With V trimmed by 0 bases and J by 5 bases, 6 bases remained unmatched. Germline loops: CDR1 LNHDA, CDR2 SQIVND (reference sequence). This CDR3 has 18 residues. The CDR3 coding sequence is TGTGCCAGTAGTATAGACGGGCGGACTAGCGGGAGAACCGGGGAGCTGTTTTTT. Residues: CASSIDGRTSGRTGELFF.

The chain links TRBV5-6 to TRBJ1-2, with a weak D call TRBD1 (5 bases). The CDR3 length is 14 residues. Germline V lookup: CDR1 SGHDT, CDR2 YYEEEE. Trimming cost V 0 bases and J 4 bases, with 10 bases left between them. CDR3 bases: TGTGCCAGCAGCTTGGGGGGCGAGCTCTATGGCTACACCTTC. It encodes CASSLGGELYGYTF.

This chain joins TRBV7-2 and TRBJ1-2, with a possible D match to TRBD1 (5 bases). The germline V gene has CDR1 SGHTA and CDR2 FQGNSA. This CDR3 is 13 amino acids long. Trimming took 5 bases from V and 6 from J, leaving 13 bases between them. This chain's CDR3 is CASSPPRANGYTF. CDR3 in DNA: TGTGCCAGCAGCCCCCCCAGGGCGAATGGCTACACCTTC.

This clone was counted a few times. CDR3 sequence: CASSGDRSNEKLFF. The CDR3 region has the DNA TGTGCCAGCAGTGGGGACAGGAGTAATGAAAAACTGTTTTTT. The genes are TRBV3-1 (or the pseudogene TRBV3-2) and TRBJ1-4, with 8 bases aligning to TRBD1. With V trimmed by 6 bases and J by 4 bases, 4 bases remained unmatched. The CDR3 covers 14 residues. Germline lookup yields CDR1 LGHDT and CDR2 YNNKEL (reference sequence).

V is TRBV27 and J is TRBJ2-3; 12 nucleotides match TRBD2. This CDR3 has 18 residues. CDR1 and CDR2 (germline): MNHEY, SMNVEV (reference sequence). Trimming removed 3 bases from V and 4 bases from J; junction bases left unmatched: 11. For the CDR3, the DNA is TGTGCCAGCAGTTTTTCAAGAAGACTAGCGGGAGCCGCAGATACGCAGTATTTT. It specifies CASSFSRRLAGAADTQYF.

The chain has TRBV19 and TRBJ1-2; 10 bases fit TRBD1. Per germline, CDR1 LNHDA and CDR2 SQIVND (reference sequence). The CDR3 has 15 residues. Unmatched junction bases numbered 9, after V lost 8 bases and J lost 3 bases. The CDR3 sequence: CASHRDRGTDYGYTF. As DNA, the CDR3 is TGTGCCAGTCATCGGGACAGGGGAACGGACTATGGCTACACCTTC.

This clone came up a few times. Here the CDR3 reads CASSLTGRGKYSPLHF. The CDR3 DNA reads TGTGCCAGCAGCTTAACGGGTCGGGGGAAATACTCACCCCTCCACTTT. The V and J genes are TRBV7-3 and TRBJ1-6, with TRBD1 as a possible D gene (5 bases). Trimming stripped 0 bases from V and 10 bases from J, with 16 bases between. The CDR3 totals 16 residues. CDR1 SGHTA and CDR2 FQGTGA come from the germline V gene.